This entry concerns a single TCR beta chain. This sample is drawn from a study of blood T cell repertoires in COVID-19. Sequencing was performed with immunoSEQ multiplex PCR; in TCRdb, only in-frame clones are kept and a portion is missing. Found here are hundreds of thousands of clones, roughly 86% of them singletons; the top ten hold less than 3.5%. The V gene's germline CDR1 is MDHEN and CDR2 SYDVKM. J gave up 8 bases and V 6 bases, and 10 bases lay outside the gene matches. The CDR3 has 16 residues. The chain couples TRBV28 to TRBJ2-1; 13 positions agree with TRBD2. This sequence was found in a woman aged 45-60 years who had been exposed to COVID-19. The sample consisted of PBMCs or T cells enriched from blood (not recorded which). The DNA for the CDR3 is TGTGCCAGCAGCCTTAAACGGACTAGCGGGGGTTATGAGCAGTTCTTC. Its translation: CASSLKRTSGGYEQFF.